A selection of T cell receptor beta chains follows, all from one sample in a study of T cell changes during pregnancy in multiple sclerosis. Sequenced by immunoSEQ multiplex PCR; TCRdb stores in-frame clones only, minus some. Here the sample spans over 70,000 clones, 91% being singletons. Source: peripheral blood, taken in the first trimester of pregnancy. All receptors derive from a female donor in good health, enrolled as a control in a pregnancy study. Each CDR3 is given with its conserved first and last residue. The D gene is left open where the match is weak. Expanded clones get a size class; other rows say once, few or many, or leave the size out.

CDR3 protein: CASSLSGGSAFF; CDR3 DNA: TGTGCCAGCAGTTTATCGGGGGGTTCGGCTTTCTTT; J gene: TRBJ1-1; D gene: .; clone size: .; V gene: TRBV27
CDR3 protein: CASSSSGAEAFF; CDR3 DNA: TGTGCCAGCAGCTCCTCAGGGGCTGAAGCTTTCTTT; J gene: TRBJ1-1; D gene: .; clone size: .; V gene: TRBV9
CDR3 protein: CASSFGYEAFF; CDR3 DNA: TGCGCCAGCAGCTTCGGGTATGAAGCTTTCTTT; J gene: TRBJ1-1; D gene: .; clone size: .; V gene: TRBV4-1
CDR3 protein: CASSSLSGGTGELFF; CDR3 DNA: TGTGCCAGCAGCTCACTTAGCGGGGGAACCGGGGAGCTGTTTTTT; J gene: TRBJ2-2; D gene: TRBD2; clone size: .; V gene: TRBV5-4
CDR3 protein: CASSINTEAFF; CDR3 DNA: TGTGCCAGCAGCATCAACACTGAAGCTTTCTTT; J gene: TRBJ1-1; D gene: .; clone size: .; V gene: TRBV28
CDR3 protein: CASSQWRTGTTEAFF; CDR3 DNA: TGTGCCAGCAGCCAATGGAGAACAGGGACCACTGAAGCTTTCTTT; J gene: TRBJ1-1; D gene: .; clone size: .; V gene: TRBV7-9
CDR3 protein: CASSFGGAGELFF; CDR3 DNA: TGTGCCAGCAGCTTTGGGGGGGCCGGGGAGCTGTTTTTT; J gene: TRBJ2-2; D gene: TRBD2; clone size: .; V gene: TRBV5-6
CDR3 protein: CASGLSSSPLHF; CDR3 DNA: TGTGCTAGTGGCCTTTCAAGCTCACCCCTCCACTTT; J gene: TRBJ1-6; D gene: .; clone size: .; V gene: TRBV12-5
CDR3 protein: CASSQDVTLMAKNIQYF; CDR3 DNA: TGCGCCAGCAGCCAAGATGTAACACTAATGGCCAAAAACATTCAGTACTTC; J gene: TRBJ2-4; D gene: .; clone size: .; V gene: TRBV4-3
CDR3 protein: CASSTDRGSGELFF; CDR3 DNA: TGTGCCAGTAGTACGGACAGGGGATCCGGGGAGCTGTTTTTT; J gene: TRBJ2-2; D gene: TRBD1; clone size: .; V gene: TRBV19
CDR3 protein: CASSLGTGNQPQHF; CDR3 DNA: TGTGCCAGCAGCCTCGGGACAGGGAATCAGCCCCAGCATTTT; J gene: TRBJ1-5; D gene: TRBD1; clone size: .; V gene: TRBV7-9
CDR3 protein: CATRWEGGKDTDTQYF; CDR3 DNA: TGTGCCACCCGATGGGAAGGGGGAAAGGACACAGATACGCAGTATTTT; J gene: TRBJ2-3; D gene: .; clone size: once; V gene: TRBV10-3
CDR3 protein: CASSLGLRRANSNYGYTF; CDR3 DNA: TGTGCCAGCAGCTTAGGTTTGAGGAGGGCAAACAGTAACTATGGCTACACCTTC; J gene: TRBJ1-2; D gene: .; clone size: .; V gene: TRBV7-2
CDR3 protein: CATNRQGTQPQHF; CDR3 DNA: TGTGCCACCAACCGACAGGGGACTCAGCCCCAGCATTTT; J gene: TRBJ1-5; D gene: TRBD1; clone size: .; V gene: TRBV2
CDR3 protein: CASSLSDRGSPNTEAFF; CDR3 DNA: TGTGCCAGCAGCCTGTCGGACAGGGGGTCCCCGAACACTGAAGCTTTCTTT; J gene: TRBJ1-1; D gene: TRBD1; clone size: few; V gene: TRBV4-2
CDR3 protein: CASRDRVDGYTF; CDR3 DNA: TGTGCCAGCAGGGACAGGGTCGATGGCTACACCTTC; J gene: TRBJ1-2; D gene: TRBD1; clone size: once; V gene: TRBV6-6
CDR3 protein: CASSPREDQPQHF; CDR3 DNA: TGTGCCAGCAGTCCCCGCGAGGATCAGCCCCAGCATTTT; J gene: TRBJ1-5; D gene: .; clone size: .; V gene: TRBV6-5
CDR3 protein: CASSSQGLQGYEQYF; CDR3 DNA: TGTGCCAGCAGCTCCCAGGGGCTGCAGGGCTACGAGCAGTACTTC; J gene: TRBJ2-7; D gene: .; clone size: .; V gene: TRBV7-2
CDR3 protein: CASSLRGGSGETQYF; CDR3 DNA: TGCGCCAGCAGCTTGAGGGGCGGGAGTGGAGAGACCCAGTACTTC; J gene: TRBJ2-5; D gene: TRBD2; clone size: .; V gene: TRBV5-1
CDR3 protein: CASSLGLTIYNEQFF; CDR3 DNA: TGTGCCAGCAGCTTGGGACTAACCATCTACAATGAGCAGTTCTTC; J gene: TRBJ2-1; D gene: TRBD2; clone size: .; V gene: TRBV7-2